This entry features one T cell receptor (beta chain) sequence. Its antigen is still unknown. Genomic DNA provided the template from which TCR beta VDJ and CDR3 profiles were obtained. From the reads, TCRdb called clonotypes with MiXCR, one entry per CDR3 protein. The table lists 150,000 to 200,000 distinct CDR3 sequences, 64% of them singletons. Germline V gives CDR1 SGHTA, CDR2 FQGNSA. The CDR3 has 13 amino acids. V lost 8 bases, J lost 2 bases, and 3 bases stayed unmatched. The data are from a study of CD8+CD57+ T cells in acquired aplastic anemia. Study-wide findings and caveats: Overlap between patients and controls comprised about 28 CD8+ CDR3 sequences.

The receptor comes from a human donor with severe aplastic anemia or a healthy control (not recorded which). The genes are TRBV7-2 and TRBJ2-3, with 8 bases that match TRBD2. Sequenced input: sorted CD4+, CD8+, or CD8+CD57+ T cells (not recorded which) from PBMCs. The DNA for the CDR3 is TGTGCCAGCGCGGGGGGCCCCACAGATACGCAGTATTTT. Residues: CASAGGPTDTQYF.